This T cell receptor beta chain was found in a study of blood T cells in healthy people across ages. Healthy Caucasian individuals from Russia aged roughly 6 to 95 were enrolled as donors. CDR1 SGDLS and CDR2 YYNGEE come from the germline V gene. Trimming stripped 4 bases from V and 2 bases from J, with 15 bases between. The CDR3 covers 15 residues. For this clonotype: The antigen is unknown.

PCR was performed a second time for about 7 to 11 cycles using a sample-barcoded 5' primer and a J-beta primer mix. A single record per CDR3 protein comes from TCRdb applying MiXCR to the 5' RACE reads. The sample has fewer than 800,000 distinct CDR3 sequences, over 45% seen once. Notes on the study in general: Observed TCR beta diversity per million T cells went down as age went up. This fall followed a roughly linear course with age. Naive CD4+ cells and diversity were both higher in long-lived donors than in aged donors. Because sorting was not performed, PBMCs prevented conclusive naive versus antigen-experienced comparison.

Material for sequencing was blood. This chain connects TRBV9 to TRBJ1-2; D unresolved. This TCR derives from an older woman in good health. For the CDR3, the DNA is TGTGCCAGCAGCTCCCACCCCGTTGCGAACTATGGCTACACCTTC. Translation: CASSSHPVANYGYTF.